Listed here are 2 T cell receptor beta chains from one sample, sequenced in a study of T cells in localized non-small cell lung cancer. The table came from immunoSEQ multiplex PCR; TCRdb's copy has only in-frame clones and leaves some out. Of tens of thousands of clones listed, roughly 92% were seen once; the top ten hold more than 5.5%. Sequencing was performed on peripheral blood, taken before any cancer treatment. The source of these receptors is a female donor over 55 with stage I lung adenocarcinoma.

The chain links TRBV29-1 to TRBJ1-6; D not certain. Trimming cost V 5 bases and J 7 bases, with 9 bases left between them. Germline lookup yields CDR1 SQVTM and CDR2 ANQGSEA. CDR3 length: 12 residues. The CDR3 loop reads CSVSDQNSPLHF. The CDR3 DNA follows: TGCAGCGTTTCGGACCAAAATTCACCCCTCCACTTT. The entire variable domain, with the rest obtained from reference TRBV29-1 and TRBJ1-6, is as follows: SAVISQKPSRDICQRGTSLTIQCQVDSQVTMMFWYRQQPGQSLTLIATANQGSEATYESGFVIDKFPISRPNLTFSTLTVSNMSPEDSSIYLCSVSDQNSPLHFGNGTRLTVT.

The chain employs TRBV13 and TRBJ2-1; 15 nucleotides align to TRBD2. Germline-derived CDR1 and CDR2 are PRHDT and FYEKMQ (reference sequence). The CDR3 contains 16 residues. The J segment lost 8 bases and the V segment lost 5 bases, leaving 7 bases of the junction unmatched. The CDR3 DNA reads TGTGCCAGCAGCAAACCCGGACTAGCGGGGGGGCATGAGCAGTTCTTC. It is translated as CASSKPGLAGGHEQFF. Drawing the rest from reference TRBV13 and TRBJ2-1, the complete variable domain is AAGVIQSPRHLIKEKRETATLKCYPIPRHDTVYWYQQGPGQDPQFLISFYEKMQSDKGSIPDRFSAQQFSDYHSELNMSSLELGDSALYFCASSKPGLAGGHEQFFGPGTRLTVL.